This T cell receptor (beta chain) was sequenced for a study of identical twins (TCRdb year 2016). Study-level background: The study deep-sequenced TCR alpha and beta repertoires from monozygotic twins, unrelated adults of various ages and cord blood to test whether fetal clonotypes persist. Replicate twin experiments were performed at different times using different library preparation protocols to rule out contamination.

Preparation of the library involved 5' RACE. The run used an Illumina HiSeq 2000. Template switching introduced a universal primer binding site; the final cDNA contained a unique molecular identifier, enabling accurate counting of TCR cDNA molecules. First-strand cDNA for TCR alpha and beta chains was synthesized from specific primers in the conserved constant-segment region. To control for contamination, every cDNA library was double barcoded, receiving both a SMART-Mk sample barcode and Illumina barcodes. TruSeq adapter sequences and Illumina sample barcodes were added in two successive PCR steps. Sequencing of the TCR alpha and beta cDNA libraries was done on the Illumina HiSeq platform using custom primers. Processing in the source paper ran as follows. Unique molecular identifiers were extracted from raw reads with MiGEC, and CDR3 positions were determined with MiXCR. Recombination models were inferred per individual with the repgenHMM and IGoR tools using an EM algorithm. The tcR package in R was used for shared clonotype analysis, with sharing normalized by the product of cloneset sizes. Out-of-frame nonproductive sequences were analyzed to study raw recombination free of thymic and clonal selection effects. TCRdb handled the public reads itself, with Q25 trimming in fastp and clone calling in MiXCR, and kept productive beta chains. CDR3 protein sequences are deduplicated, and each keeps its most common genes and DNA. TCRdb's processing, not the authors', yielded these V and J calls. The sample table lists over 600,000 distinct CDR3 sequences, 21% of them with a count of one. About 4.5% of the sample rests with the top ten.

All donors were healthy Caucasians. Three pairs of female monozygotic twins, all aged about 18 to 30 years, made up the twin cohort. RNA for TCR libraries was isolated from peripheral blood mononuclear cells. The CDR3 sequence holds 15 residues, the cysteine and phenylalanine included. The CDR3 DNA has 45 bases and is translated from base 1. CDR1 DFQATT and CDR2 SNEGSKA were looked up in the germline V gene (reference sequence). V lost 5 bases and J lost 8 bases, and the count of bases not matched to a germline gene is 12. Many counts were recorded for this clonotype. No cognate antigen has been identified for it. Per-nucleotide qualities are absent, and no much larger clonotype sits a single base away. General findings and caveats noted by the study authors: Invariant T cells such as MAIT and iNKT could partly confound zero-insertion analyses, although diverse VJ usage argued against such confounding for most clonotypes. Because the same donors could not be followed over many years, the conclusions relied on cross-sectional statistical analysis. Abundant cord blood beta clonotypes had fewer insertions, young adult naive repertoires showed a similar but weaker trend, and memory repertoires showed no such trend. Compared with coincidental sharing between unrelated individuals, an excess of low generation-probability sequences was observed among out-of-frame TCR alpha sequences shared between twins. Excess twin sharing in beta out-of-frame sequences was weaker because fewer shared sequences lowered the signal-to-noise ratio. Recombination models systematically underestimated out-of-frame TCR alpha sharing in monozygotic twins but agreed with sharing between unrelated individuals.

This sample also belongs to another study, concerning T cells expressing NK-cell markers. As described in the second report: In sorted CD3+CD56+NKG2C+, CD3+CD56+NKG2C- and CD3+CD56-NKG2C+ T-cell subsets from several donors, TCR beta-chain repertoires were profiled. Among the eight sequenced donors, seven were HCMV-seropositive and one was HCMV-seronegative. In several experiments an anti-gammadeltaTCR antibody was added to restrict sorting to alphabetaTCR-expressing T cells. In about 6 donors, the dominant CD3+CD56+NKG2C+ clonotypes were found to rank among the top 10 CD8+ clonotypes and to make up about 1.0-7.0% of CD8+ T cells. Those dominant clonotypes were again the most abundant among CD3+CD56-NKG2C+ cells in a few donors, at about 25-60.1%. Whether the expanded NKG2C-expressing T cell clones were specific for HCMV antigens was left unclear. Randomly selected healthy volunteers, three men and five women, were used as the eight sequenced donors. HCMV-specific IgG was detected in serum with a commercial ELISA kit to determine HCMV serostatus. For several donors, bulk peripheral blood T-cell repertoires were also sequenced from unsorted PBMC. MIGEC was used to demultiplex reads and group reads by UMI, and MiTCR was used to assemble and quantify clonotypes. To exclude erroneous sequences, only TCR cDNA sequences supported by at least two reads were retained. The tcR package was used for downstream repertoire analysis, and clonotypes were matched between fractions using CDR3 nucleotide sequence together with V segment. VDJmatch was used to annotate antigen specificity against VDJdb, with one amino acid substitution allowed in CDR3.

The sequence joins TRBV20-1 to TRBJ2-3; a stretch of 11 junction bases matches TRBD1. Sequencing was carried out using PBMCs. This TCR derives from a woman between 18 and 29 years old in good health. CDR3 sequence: CSASPTRTGGGTQYF. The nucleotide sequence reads TGCAGTGCTTCACCTACACGGACAGGGGGCGGTACGCAGTATTTT.